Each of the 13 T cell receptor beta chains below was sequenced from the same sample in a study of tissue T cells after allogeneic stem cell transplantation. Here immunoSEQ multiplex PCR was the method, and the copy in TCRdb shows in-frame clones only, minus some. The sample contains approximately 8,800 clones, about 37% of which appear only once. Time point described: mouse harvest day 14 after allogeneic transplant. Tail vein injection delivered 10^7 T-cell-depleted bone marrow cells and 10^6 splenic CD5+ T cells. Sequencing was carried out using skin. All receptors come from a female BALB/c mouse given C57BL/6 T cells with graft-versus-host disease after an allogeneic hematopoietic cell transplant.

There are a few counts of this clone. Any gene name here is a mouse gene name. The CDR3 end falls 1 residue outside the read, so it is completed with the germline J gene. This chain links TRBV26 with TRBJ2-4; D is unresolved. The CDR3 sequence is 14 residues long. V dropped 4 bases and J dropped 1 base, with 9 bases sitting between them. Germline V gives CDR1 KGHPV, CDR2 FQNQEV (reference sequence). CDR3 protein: CASSQQAGQNTLYF. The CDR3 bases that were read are TGTGCCAGCAGTCAGCAGGCCGGTCAAAACACCTTGTAC. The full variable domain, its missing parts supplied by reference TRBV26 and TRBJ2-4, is NSKVIQTPRYLVKGQGQKAKMRCIPEKGHPVVFWYQQNKNNEFKFLINFQNQEVLQQIDMTEKRFSAECPSNSPCSLEIQSSEAGDSALYLCASSQQAGQNTLYFGAGTRLSVL.

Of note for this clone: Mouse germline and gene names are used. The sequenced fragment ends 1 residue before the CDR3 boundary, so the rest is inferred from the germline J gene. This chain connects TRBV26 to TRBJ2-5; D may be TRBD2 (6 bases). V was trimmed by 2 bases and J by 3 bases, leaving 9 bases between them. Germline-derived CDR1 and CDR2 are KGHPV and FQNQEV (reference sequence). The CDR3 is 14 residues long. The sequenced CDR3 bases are TGTGCCAGCAGTCTGATTGGGGGACAAGACACCCAGTAC. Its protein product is CASSLIGGQDTQY. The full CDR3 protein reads CASSLIGGQDTQYF.

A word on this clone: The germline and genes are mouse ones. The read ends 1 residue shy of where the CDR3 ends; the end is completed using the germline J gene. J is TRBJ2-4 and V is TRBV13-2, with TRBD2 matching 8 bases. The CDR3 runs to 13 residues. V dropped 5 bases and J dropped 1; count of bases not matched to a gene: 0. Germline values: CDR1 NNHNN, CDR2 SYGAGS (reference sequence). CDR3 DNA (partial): TGTGCCAGCGGACTGGGGGGTCAAAACACCTTGTAC. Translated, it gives CASGLGGQNTLY. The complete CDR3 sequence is CASGLGGQNTLYF.

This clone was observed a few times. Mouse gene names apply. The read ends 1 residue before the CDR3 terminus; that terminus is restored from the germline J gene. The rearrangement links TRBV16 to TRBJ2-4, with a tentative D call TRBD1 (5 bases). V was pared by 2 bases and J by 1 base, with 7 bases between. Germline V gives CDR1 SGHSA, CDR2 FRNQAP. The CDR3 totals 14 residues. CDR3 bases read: TGTGCAAGCAGCTTACAGGGAGGTCAAAACACCTTGTAC. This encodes CASSLQGGQNTLY. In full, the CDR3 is CASSLQGGQNTLYF.

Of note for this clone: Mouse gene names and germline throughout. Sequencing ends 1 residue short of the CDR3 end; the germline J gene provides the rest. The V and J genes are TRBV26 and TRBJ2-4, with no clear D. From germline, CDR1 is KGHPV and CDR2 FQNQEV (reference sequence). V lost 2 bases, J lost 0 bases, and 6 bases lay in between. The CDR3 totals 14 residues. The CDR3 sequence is CASSLLNSQNTLYF. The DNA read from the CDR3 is TGTGCCAGCAGTCTGCTCAATAGTCAAAACACCTTGTAC. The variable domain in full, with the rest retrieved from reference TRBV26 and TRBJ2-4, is NSKVIQTPRYLVKGQGQKAKMRCIPEKGHPVVFWYQQNKNNEFKFLINFQNQEVLQQIDMTEKRFSAECPSNSPCSLEIQSSEAGDSALYLCASSLLNSQNTLYFGAGTRLSVL.

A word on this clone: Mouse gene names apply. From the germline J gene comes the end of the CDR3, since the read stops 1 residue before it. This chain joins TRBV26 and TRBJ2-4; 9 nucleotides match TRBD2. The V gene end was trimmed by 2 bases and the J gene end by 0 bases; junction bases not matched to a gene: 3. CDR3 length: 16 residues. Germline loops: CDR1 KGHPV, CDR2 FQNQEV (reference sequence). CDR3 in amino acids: CASSLTGGSSQNTLYF. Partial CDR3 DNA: TGTGCCAGCAGTCTGACTGGGGGGTCTAGTCAAAACACCTTGTAC.

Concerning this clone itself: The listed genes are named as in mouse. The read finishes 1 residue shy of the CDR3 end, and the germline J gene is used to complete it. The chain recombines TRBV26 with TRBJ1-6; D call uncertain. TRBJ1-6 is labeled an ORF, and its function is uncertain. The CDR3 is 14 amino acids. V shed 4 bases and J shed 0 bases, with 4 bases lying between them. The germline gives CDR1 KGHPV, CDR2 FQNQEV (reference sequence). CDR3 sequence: CASSRNSYNSPLYF. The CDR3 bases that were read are TGTGCCAGCAGTCGGAATTCCTATAATTCGCCCCTCTAC.

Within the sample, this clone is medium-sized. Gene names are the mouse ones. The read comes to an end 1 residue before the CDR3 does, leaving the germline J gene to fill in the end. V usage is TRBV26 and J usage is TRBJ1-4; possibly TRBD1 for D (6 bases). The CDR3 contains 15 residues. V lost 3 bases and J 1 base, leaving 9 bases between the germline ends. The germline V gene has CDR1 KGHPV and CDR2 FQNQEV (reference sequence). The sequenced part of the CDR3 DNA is TGTGCCAGCAGTCTTACAGGGAATTCCAACGAAAGATTATTT. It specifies CASSLTGNSNERLF. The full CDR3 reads CASSLTGNSNERLFF.

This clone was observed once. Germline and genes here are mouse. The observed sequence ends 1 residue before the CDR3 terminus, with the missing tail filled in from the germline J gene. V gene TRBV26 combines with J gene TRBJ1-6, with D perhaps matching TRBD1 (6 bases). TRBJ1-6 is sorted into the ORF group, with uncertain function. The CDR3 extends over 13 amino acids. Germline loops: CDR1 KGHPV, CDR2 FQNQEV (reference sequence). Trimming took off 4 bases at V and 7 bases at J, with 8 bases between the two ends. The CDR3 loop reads CASSPTGNSPLYF. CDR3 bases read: TGTGCCAGCAGTCCAACAGGGAATTCGCCCCTCTAC.

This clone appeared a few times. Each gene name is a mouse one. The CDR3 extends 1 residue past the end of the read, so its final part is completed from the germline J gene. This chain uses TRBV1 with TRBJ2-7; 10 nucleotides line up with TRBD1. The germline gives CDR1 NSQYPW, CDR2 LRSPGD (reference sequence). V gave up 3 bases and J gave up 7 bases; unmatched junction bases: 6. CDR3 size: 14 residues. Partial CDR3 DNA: TGCACCTGCAGTGCTCGGGACAGGGGAGGAGAACAGTAC. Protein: CTCSARDRGGEQY. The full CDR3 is CTCSARDRGGEQYF. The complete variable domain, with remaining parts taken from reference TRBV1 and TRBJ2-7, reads VTLLEQNPRWRLVPRGQAVNLRCILKNSQYPWMSWYQQDLQKQLQWLFTLRSPGDKEVKSLPGADYLATRVTDTELRLQVANMSQGRTLYCTCSARDRGGEQYFGPGTRLTVL.

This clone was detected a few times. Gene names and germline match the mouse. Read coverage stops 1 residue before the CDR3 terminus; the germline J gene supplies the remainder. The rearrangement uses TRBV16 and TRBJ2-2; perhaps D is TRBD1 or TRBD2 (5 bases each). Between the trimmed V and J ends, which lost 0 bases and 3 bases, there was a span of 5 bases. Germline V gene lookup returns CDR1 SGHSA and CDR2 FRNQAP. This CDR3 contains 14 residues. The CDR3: CASSLEGHTGQLYF. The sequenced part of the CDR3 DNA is TGTGCAAGCAGCTTAGAGGGACACACCGGGCAGCTCTAC.

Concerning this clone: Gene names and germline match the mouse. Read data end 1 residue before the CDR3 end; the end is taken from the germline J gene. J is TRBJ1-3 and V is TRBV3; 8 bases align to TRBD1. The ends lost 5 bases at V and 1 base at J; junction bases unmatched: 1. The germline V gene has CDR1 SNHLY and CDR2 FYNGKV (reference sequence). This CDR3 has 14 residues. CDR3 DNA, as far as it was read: TGTGCCAGCAGCCAGGGGGCCTCTGGAAATACGCTCTAT. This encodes CASSQGASGNTLY. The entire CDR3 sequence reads CASSQGASGNTLYF.

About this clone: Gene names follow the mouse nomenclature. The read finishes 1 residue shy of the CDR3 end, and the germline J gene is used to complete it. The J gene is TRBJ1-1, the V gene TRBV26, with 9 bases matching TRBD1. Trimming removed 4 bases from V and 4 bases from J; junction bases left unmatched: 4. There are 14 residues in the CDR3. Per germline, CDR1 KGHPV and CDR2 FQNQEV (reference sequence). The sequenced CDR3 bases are TGTGCCAGCAGTCGGGACAGGGAAGGCACAGAAGTCTTC. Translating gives CASSRDREGTEVF. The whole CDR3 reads CASSRDREGTEVFF. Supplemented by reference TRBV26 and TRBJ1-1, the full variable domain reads NSKVIQTPRYLVKGQGQKAKMRCIPEKGHPVVFWYQQNKNNEFKFLINFQNQEVLQQIDMTEKRFSAECPSNSPCSLEIQSSEAGDSALYLCASSRDREGTEVFFGKGTRLTVV.